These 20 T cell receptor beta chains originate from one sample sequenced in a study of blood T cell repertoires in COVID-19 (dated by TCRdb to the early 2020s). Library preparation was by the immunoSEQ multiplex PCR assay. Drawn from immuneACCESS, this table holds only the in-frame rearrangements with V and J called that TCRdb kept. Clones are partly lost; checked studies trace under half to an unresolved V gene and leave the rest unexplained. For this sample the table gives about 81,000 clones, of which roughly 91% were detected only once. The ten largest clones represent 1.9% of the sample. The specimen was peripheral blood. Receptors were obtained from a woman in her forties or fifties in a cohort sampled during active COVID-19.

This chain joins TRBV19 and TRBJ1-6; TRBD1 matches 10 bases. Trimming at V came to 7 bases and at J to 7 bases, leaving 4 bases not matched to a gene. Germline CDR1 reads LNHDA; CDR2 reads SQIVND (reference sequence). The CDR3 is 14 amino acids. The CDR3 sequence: CASTWDRGNSPLHF. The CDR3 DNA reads TGTGCCAGTACTTGGGACAGGGGAAATTCACCCCTCCACTTT.

CDR3 protein: CASSPGTSGSSYEQYF. The CDR3 DNA follows: TGTGCCAGCTCACCGGGGACTAGCGGGAGCTCCTACGAGCAGTACTTC. V is TRBV18 and J is TRBJ2-7; 14 nucleotides agree with TRBD2. This CDR3 region has 16 residues. V lost 3 bases and J lost 0; bases outside the gene matches: 1. The germline V gene has CDR1 KGHSH and CDR2 LQKENI.

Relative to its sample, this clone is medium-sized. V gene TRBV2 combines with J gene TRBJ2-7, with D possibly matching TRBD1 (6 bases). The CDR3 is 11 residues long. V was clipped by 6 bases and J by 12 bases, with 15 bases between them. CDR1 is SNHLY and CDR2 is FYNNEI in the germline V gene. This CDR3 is CASRQGLLLYF. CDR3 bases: TGTGCCAGCAGACAGGGTTTACTCTTGTACTTC.

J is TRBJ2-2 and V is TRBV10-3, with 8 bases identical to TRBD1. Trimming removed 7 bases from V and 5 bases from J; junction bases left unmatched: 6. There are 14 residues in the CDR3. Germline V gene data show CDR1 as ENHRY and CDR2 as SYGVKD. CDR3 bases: TGTGCCATCACCGGGCAGGGGGCAACCGGGGAGCTGTTTTTT. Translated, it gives CAITGQGATGELFF.

CDR3 coding DNA: TGTGCCAGCAGTTTCCACCCCCGGCGGGGTGAAGCTTTCTTT. Its translation: CASSFHPRRGEAFF. The chain has TRBV27 and TRBJ1-1; D not resolved. The CDR3 sequence is 14 residues long. Germline assignment: CDR1 MNHEY and CDR2 SMNVEV (reference sequence). The ends were cut back, 3 bases at V and 7 bases at J, with 15 bases in the middle.

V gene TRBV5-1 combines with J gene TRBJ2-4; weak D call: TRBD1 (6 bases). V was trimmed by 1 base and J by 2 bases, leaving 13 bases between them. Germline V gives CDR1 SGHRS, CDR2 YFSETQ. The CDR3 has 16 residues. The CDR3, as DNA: TGCGCCAGCAGCTTGATTGGGGGCGATTCCAAAAACATTCAGTACTTC. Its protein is CASSLIGGDSKNIQYF.

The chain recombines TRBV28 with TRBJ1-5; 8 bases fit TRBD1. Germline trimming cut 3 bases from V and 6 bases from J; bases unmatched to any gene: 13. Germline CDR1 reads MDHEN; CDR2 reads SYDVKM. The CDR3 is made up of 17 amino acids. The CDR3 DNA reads TGTGCCAGCAGTTTTCTAGAAGGGGCGGGGACAGGTCAGCCCCAGCATTTT. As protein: CASSFLEGAGTGQPQHF.

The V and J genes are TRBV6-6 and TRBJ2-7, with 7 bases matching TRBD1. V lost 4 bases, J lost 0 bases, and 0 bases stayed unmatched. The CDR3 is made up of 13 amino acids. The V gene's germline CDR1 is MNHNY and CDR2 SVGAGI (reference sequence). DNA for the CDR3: TGTGCCAGCAGTTGGGACAGCTCCTACGAGCAGTACTTC. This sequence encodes CASSWDSSYEQYF.

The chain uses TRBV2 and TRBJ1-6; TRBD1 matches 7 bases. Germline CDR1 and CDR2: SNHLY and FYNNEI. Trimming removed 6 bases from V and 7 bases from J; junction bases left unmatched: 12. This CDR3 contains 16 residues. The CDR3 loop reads CASRVDRAIYNSPLHF. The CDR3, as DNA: TGTGCCAGCAGGGTTGACAGGGCAATTTACAATTCACCCCTCCACTTT. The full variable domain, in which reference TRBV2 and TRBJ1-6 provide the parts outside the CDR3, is EPEVTQTPSHQVTQMGQEVILRCVPISNHLYFYWYRQILGQKVEFLVSFYNNEISEKSEIFDDQFSVERPDGSNFTLKIRSTKLEDSAMYFCASRVDRAIYNSPLHFGNGTRLTVT.

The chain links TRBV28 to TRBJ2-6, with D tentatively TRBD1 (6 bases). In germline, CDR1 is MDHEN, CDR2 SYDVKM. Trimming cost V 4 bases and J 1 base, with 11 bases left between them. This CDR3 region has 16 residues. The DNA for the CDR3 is TGTGCCAGCAGTTCACCCGGGACATCTGGGGCCAACGTCCTGACTTTC. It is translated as CASSSPGTSGANVLTF.

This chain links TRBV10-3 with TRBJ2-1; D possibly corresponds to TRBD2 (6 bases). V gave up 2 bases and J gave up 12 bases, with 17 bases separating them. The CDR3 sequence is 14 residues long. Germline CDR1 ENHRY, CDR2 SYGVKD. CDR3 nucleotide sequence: TGTGCCATCAGTGAGCCGGAGGGCTCTAGAGCGCAGTTCTTC. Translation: CAISEPEGSRAQFF.

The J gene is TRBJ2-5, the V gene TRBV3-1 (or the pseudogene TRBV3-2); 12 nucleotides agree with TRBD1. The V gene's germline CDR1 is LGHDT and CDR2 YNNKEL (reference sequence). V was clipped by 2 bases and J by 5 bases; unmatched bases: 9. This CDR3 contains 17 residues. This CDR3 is CASSQLRGQGALETQYF. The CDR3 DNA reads TGTGCCAGCAGCCAATTGCGGGGACAGGGGGCCCTTGAGACCCAGTACTTC.

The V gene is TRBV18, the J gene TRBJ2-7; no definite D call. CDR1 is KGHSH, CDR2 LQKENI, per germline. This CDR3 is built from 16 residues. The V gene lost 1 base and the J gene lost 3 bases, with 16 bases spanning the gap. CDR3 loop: CASSPLLGGGYYEQYF. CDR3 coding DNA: TGTGCCAGCTCACCACTCCTGGGTGGCGGCTACTACGAGCAGTACTTC.

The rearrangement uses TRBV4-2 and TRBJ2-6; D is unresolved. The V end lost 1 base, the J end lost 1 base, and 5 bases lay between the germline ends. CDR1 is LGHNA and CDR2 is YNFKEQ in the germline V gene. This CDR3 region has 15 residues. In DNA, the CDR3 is TGTGCCAGCAGCCAAGGGGCTTCTGGGGCCAACGTCCTGACTTTC. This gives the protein CASSQGASGANVLTF.

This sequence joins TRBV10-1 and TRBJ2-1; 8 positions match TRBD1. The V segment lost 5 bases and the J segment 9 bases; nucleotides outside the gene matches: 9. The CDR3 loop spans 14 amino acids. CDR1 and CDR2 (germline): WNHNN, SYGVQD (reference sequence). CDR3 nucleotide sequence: TGCGCCAGCAGTTCGGACAGGGTTAGCGGTGAGCAGTTCTTC. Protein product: CASSSDRVSGEQFF.

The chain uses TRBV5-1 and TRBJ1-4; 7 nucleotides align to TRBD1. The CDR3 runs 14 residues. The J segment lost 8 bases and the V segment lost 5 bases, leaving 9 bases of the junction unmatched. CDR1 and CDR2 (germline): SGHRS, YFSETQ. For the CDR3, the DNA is TGCGCCAGCAGGCCAGGGACAGAGACCGAAAAACTGTTTTTT. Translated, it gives CASRPGTETEKLFF.

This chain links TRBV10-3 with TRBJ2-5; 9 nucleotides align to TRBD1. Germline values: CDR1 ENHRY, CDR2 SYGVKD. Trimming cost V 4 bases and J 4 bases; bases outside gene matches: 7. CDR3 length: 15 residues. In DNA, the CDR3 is TGTGCCATCAGTGGAAGGGACAGGGTAGGAGAGACCCAGTACTTC. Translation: CAISGRDRVGETQYF.

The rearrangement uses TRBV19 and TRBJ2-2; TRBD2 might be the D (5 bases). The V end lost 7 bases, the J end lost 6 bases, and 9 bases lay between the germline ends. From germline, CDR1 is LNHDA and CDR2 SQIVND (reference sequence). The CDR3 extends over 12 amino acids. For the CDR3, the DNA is TGTGCCAGTACCACGGGGTCCGGGGAGCTGTTTTTT. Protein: CASTTGSGELFF. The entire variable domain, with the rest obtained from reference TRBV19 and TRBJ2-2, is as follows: DGGITQSPKYLFRKEGQNVTLSCEQNLNHDAMYWYRQDPGQGLRLIYYSQIVNDFQKGDIAEGYSVSREKKESFPLTVTSAQKNPTAFYLCASTTGSGELFFGEGSRLTVL.

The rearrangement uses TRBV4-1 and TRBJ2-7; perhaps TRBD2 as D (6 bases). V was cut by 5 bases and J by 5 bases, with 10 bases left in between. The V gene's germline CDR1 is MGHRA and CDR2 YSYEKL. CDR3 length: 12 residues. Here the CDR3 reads CASSRAGDEQYF. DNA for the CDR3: TGCGCCAGCAGCAGAGCGGGTGACGAGCAGTACTTC.

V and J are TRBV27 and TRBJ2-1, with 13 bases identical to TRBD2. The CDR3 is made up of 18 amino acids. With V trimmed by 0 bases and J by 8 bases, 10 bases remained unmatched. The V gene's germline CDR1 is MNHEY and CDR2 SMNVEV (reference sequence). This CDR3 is CASSLSTSGGSPAYEQFF. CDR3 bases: TGTGCCAGCAGTTTATCGACTAGCGGGGGGTCCCCCGCTTATGAGCAGTTCTTC.